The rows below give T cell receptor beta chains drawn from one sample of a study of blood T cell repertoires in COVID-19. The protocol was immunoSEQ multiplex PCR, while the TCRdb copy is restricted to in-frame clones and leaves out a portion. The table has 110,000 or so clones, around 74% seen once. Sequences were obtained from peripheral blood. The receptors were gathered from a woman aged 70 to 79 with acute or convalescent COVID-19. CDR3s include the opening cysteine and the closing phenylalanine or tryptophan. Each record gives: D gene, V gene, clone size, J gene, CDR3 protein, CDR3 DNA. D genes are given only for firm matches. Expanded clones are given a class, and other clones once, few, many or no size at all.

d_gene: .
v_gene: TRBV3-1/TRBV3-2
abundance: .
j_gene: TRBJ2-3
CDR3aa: CASSQGTRWSTDTQYF
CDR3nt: TGTGCCAGCAGCCAAGGAACTAGATGGAGCACAGATACGCAGTATTTT

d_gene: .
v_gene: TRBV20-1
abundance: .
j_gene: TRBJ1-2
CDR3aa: CSASSGGADYGYTF
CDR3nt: TGCAGTGCTAGTTCGGGGGGGGCGGACTATGGCTACACCTTC

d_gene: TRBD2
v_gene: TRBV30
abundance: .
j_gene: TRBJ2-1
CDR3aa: CAWSVRVAGVNEQFF
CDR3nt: TGTGCCTGGAGTGTCCGGGTAGCGGGGGTCAATGAGCAGTTCTTC

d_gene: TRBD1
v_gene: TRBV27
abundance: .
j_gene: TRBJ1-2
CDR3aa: CASSSQGVGYTF
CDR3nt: TGTGCCAGCAGTTCCCAGGGGGTAGGCTACACCTTC

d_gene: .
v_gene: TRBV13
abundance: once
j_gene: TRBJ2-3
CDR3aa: CASRHRTYRVSDTQYF
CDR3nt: TGTGCCAGCAGGCACCGTACCTACAGGGTATCAGATACGCAGTATTTT

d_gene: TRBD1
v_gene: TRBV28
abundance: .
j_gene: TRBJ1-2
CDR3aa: CASSLYDRVITGYTF
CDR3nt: TGTGCCAGCAGTTTATATGACAGGGTCATTACTGGCTACACCTTC

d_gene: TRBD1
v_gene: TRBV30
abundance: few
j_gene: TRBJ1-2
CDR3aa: CAWEDRGLGYTF
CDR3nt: TGTGCCTGGGAAGACAGGGGGCTGGGCTACACCTTC

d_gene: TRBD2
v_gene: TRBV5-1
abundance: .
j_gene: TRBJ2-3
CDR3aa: CASSANVGAGGTDTQYF
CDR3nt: TGCGCCAGCAGCGCGAATGTTGGTGCGGGGGGCACAGATACGCAGTATTTT

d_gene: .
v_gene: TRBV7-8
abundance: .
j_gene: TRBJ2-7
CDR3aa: CASSFGQSHSYEQYF
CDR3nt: TGTGCCAGCAGCTTTGGACAGTCACACTCCTACGAGCAGTACTTC

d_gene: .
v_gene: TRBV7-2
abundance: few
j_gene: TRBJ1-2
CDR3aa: CASSLYTAGYTF
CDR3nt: TGTGCCAGCAGCTTATATACAGCTGGCTACACCTTC

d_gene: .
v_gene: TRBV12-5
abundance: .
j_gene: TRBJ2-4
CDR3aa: CASAVGGLGRIQYF
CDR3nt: TGTGCTAGTGCCGTAGGAGGTCTGGGCCGCATTCAGTACTTC

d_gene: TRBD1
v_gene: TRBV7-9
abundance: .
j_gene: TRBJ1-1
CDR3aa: CASSPRQGLMNTEAFF
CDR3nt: TGTGCCAGCAGCCCTCGACAGGGACTCATGAACACTGAAGCTTTCTTT

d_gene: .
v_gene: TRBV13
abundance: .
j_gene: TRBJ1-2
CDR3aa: CASSLGTGLVGYTF
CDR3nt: TGTGCCAGCAGCTTAGGAACAGGGCTGGTTGGCTACACCTTC

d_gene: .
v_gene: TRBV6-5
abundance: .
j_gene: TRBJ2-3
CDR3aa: CASGDSFYEEYF
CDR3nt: TGTGCCAGCGGAGACAGCTTTTACGAGGAGTATTTT

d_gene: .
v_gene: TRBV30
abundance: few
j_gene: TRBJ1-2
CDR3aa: CAWSGRGTNYGYTF
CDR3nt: TGTGCCTGGAGTGGTAGGGGCACTAACTATGGCTACACCTTC